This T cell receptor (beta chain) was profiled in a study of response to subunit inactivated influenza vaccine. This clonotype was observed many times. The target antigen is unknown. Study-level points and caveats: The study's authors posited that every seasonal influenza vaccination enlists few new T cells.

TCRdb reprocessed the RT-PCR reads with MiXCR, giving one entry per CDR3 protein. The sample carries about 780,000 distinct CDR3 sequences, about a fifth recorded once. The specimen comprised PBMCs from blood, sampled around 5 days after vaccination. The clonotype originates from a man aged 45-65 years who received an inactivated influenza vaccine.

The CDR3 reads CSVYSGTGSYEQYF. The DNA for the CDR3 is TGCAGCGTATACTCCGGGACAGGGAGCTACGAGCAGTACTTC. The chain has TRBV29-1 and TRBJ2-7; 9 bases map to TRBD1. The CDR3 covers 14 residues. V was pared by 6 bases and J by 3 bases, with 9 bases of the junction left unmatched. The germline CDR1 and CDR2 sequences are SQVTM and ANQGSEA.